This T cell receptor (beta chain) is drawn from a study of T cells in Graves' hyperthyroidism and ophthalmopathy. The overall study: The initial diagnosis was the point when peripheral blood was collected, ahead of any treatment. Study-level findings and limits: Model output signaled ophthalmopathy a median approximately 6 months ahead of onset. From stable hyperthyroidism, ophthalmopathy was separated by a 13 V-J model.

This clonotype was seen ten or more times. Its specificity is unknown. From RNA transcripts, TCR beta CDR3 regions were amplified. The primer set for the first-round RT-PCR of the TCR CDR3 was HTBI. TCRdb ran MiXCR on the multiplex PCR reads and lists one entry per CDR3 protein. The repertoire holds about 530,000 distinct CDR3 sequences, under 20% seen once, with roughly a sixth in the top ten. The V and J ends lost 3 bases and 5 bases respectively, with 13 bases between them. The CDR3 has 14 amino acids. The germline V gene encodes CDR1 SNHLY and CDR2 FYNNEI. The chain joins TRBV2 to TRBJ1-2, with D hard to call. The sample comprised blood. The receptor comes from a woman aged 18-30 years with Graves' ophthalmopathy. The chain's CDR3 is CASSEGWAEYGYTF. In DNA, the CDR3 is TGTGCCAGCAGTGAGGGGTGGGCCGAGTATGGCTACACCTTC.